Following are 29 T cell receptor beta chains from one sample sequenced in a study of technical replicates of blood from a handful of donors (dated by TCRdb to 2015 to 2018). Library creation used the immunoSEQ multiplex PCR assay. Sourced from immuneACCESS, this table was stored by TCRdb with only in-frame sequences that have V and J called. A share of the clones is absent; for the studies checked, an unresolved V gene accounts for under half, and the remainder has no known explanation. The sample records about 75,000 clones, about nine tenths of which are singletons. The ten largest account for less than 0.4% of the sample. The sequenced sample consisted of T cells isolated from PBMCs. The source of these receptors is a human donor in good health. Some clones in this sample may be carry-over from other donors' samples.

The chain carries TRBV2 and TRBJ2-7, with TRBD1 identical over 7 bases. The CDR3 has 13 amino acids. The trim removed 10 bases at V and 3 bases at J, leaving 9 bases unmatched. Germline values: CDR1 SNHLY, CDR2 FYNNEI. This CDR3 is CATGQVDLYEQYF. The CDR3 nucleotides read TGTGCCACCGGACAGGTCGACCTCTACGAGCAGTACTTC.

The chain has TRBV6-5 and TRBJ1-2; 7 nucleotides line up with TRBD1. The CDR3 sequence is 15 residues long. Germline loops: CDR1 MNHEY, CDR2 SVGAGI. V shed 0 bases and J 7 bases; nucleotides not matched to a gene: 8. CDR3 sequence (DNA): TGTGCCAGCAGTTACTCGAGTAAGGGACAGATTGGCTACACCTTC. It is translated as CASSYSSKGQIGYTF.

This sequence joins TRBV12-5 and TRBJ2-3; D perhaps matches TRBD2 (6 bases). From germline, CDR1 is LGHNT and CDR2 FRNRAP. V dropped 11 bases and J dropped 6 bases, with 6 bases sitting between them. The CDR3 is made up of 9 amino acids. The chain's CDR3 is CAGGDTQYF. CDR3 sequence (DNA): TGTGCTGGGGGGGATACGCAGTATTTT.

This chain uses TRBV6-5 with TRBJ1-5, with D unclear. There are 13 residues in the CDR3. Germline V lookup: CDR1 MNHEY, CDR2 SVGAGI. V was cut by 4 bases and J by 15 bases, with 19 bases left in between. In nucleotides, the CDR3 is TGTGCCAGCAGTTCGTCCTCGAGGGTGCAAACGCATTTT. Translation gives CASSSSSRVQTHF.

The V gene is TRBV6-1, the J gene TRBJ2-7; D is uncertain. Trimming cost V 6 bases and J 7 bases, with 16 bases left between them. There are 13 residues in the CDR3. Germline loops: CDR1 MNHNS, CDR2 SASEGT. The CDR3 loop is CASRNDPSREQYF. The CDR3 DNA reads TGTGCCAGCAGGAACGACCCATCGCGGGAGCAGTACTTC.

The chain carries TRBV5-1 and TRBJ1-1, with a weak D call TRBD1 (6 bases). Trimming removed 4 bases at V and 0 bases at J, with 22 bases between. Germline values: CDR1 SGHRS, CDR2 YFSETQ. This CDR3 is 18 amino acids long. This CDR3 reads CASSPNPGAGVVNTEAFF. The CDR3 DNA sequence: TGCGCCAGCAGCCCTAACCCCGGGGCAGGGGTGGTGAACACTGAAGCTTTCTTT.

The chain has TRBV6-1 and TRBJ1-1; 7 positions match TRBD1. The CDR3 has 14 amino acids. V was clipped by 0 bases and J by 4 bases; unmatched bases: 2. The germline CDR1 and CDR2 sequences are MNHNS and SASEGT. CDR3 sequence: CASSEAWDSTEAFF. The CDR3 nucleotides read TGTGCCAGCAGTGAAGCGTGGGACAGCACTGAAGCTTTCTTT.

This clone occurred a few times. The chain recombines TRBV2 with TRBJ1-1, with 8 positions matching TRBD1. The V and J ends lost 4 bases and 5 bases, in that order; junction bases with no gene match: 3. Germline V gene lookup returns CDR1 SNHLY and CDR2 FYNNEI. CDR3 length: 13 residues. CDR3 amino acids: CASSGDRMTEAFF. The CDR3 DNA follows: TGTGCCAGCAGTGGGGACAGGATGACTGAAGCTTTCTTT. Supplemented by reference TRBV2 and TRBJ1-1, the full variable domain reads EPEVTQTPSHQVTQMGQEVILRCVPISNHLYFYWYRQILGQKVEFLVSFYNNEISEKSEIFDDQFSVERPDGSNFTLKIRSTKLEDSAMYFCASSGDRMTEAFFGQGTRLTVV.

This chain links TRBV5-1 with TRBJ1-1; TRBD1 is a possible D gene (6 bases). V was clipped by 3 bases and J by 1 base, with 13 bases between them. CDR1 is SGHRS, CDR2 YFSETQ, per germline. The CDR3 contains 15 residues. The CDR3 DNA is TGCGCCAGCAGCTCCTGGGGGGGCACGAACACTGAAGCTTTCTTT. Protein product: CASSSWGGTNTEAFF. Full variable domain (outside the CDR3, taken from reference TRBV5-1 and TRBJ1-1): KAGVTQTPRYLIKTRGQQVTLSCSPISGHRSVSWYQQTPGQGLQFLFEYFSETQRNKGNFPGRFSGRQFSNSRSEMNVSTLELGDSALYLCASSSWGGTNTEAFFGQGTRLTVV.

This clone was detected only once. The J gene is TRBJ1-3, the V gene TRBV5-4, with a tentative D call TRBD1 (6 bases). The CDR3 runs 15 residues. Between the trimmed V and J ends, which lost 3 bases and 2 bases, there was a span of 12 bases. The V gene's germline CDR1 is SGHNT and CDR2 YYREEE (reference sequence). The CDR3 nucleotides are TGTGCCAGCAGCTCACTAGACAGGACTGGAAACACCATATATTTT. Translated, it gives CASSSLDRTGNTIYF.

This rearrangement joins TRBV2 to TRBJ2-1; 12 bases line up with TRBD2. V trimming: 1 base; J trimming: 9 bases; junction bases outside the gene matches: 10. Germline V gene lookup returns CDR1 SNHLY and CDR2 FYNNEI. The CDR3 sequence is 17 residues long. Written as DNA, the CDR3 is TGTGCCAGCAGTGAAGGTCTGGGACTAGCGGGTGAGGGTGAGCAGTTCTTC. It specifies CASSEGLGLAGEGEQFF.

This chain joins TRBV1 and TRBJ2-5; the DNA was not compared with TRBD2, the D call given in the table. TRBV1 represents a pseudogene. CDR3 length: 15 amino acids. This chain's CDR3 is CTSSQGGERQETQYF. The CDR3 bases are TGCACCAGCAGCCAGGGGGGAGAGAGACAAGAGACCCAGTACTTC.

The chain couples TRBV11-1 to TRBJ2-5; TRBD2 is a possible D gene (6 bases). The V and J ends lost 5 bases and 5 bases respectively, with 12 bases between them. CDR1 and CDR2 from the germline V gene are SGHAT and FQDESV (reference sequence). The CDR3 spans 13 residues. As DNA, the CDR3 is TGTGCCAGCAGCCGCGGGACTTGGGAGACCCAGTACTTC. Translating gives CASSRGTWETQYF.

V is TRBV7-8 and J is TRBJ1-1, with TRBD1 as a possible D gene (6 bases). Trimming took 6 bases from V and 0 from J, leaving 8 bases between them. Germline CDR1 SGHVS, CDR2 FQNEAQ. The CDR3 totals 13 residues. CDR3 in DNA: TGTGCCAGCAGGGACAGTATGAACACTGAAGCTTTCTTT. It translates to CASRDSMNTEAFF.

The chain links TRBV5-1 to TRBJ2-7; 7 bases are shared with TRBD2. CDR3 length equals 14 residues. Germline loops: CDR1 SGHRS, CDR2 YFSETQ. Unmatched junction bases numbered 4, after V lost 0 bases and J lost 4 bases. The DNA for the CDR3 is TGCGCCAGCAGCTTGGGCGGGAGTGTTTACGAGCAGTACTTC. The encoded protein is CASSLGGSVYEQYF.

The chain couples TRBV2 to TRBJ1-5, with unresolved D. The CDR3 length is 14 residues. Deletions cut 6 bases from V and 0 bases from J, with 9 bases between. Germline CDR1 is SNHLY and CDR2 is FYNNEI. CDR3 sequence: CASSYPNSNQPQHF. CDR3 in DNA: TGTGCCAGCAGCTATCCAAATAGCAATCAGCCCCAGCATTTT.

The V and J genes are TRBV1 and TRBJ2-1; the table calls TRBD2, which could not be checked here. TRBV1 is tagged as a pseudogene. The CDR3 is made up of 15 amino acids. The CDR3 is CTSSRGLAGVIEQFF. In DNA form, the CDR3 reads TGCACCAGCAGCCGAGGACTAGCGGGAGTTATTGAGCAGTTCTTC.

This clone appeared a single time. This chain links TRBV15 with TRBJ1-1; a possible D gene is TRBD1 (5 bases). The V end lost 4 bases, the J end lost 11 bases, and 14 bases lay between the germline ends. This CDR3 contains 12 residues. Germline V gene data show CDR1 as LNHNV and CDR2 as YYDKDF (reference sequence). The CDR3 DNA sequence: TGTGCCACCAGCATTTCAGGGTTTGGGGCTTTCTTT. This sequence encodes CATSISGFGAFF.

This chain links TRBV19 with TRBJ1-3; perhaps TRBD1 as D (5 bases). V lost 7 bases, J lost 0 bases, and 10 bases lay in between. CDR1 is LNHDA, CDR2 SQIVND, per germline (reference sequence). CDR3 length: 14 amino acids. CDR3: CASKGSHSGNTIYF. The CDR3 coding sequence is TGTGCCAGTAAGGGGTCACACTCTGGAAACACCATATATTTT.

In this sample, this clone turned up once. The rearrangement uses TRBV28 and TRBJ1-2; tentatively, D is TRBD1 (6 bases). There are 16 residues in the CDR3. The V and J ends lost 5 bases and 4 bases respectively, with 20 bases between them. The germline V gene has CDR1 MDHEN and CDR2 SYDVKM. In nucleotides, the CDR3 is TGTGCCAGCAGTATACAGGGCGCAATTCCCTCCTATGGCTACACCTTC. Protein sequence: CASSIQGAIPSYGYTF.

V usage is TRBV7-2 and J usage is TRBJ2-3; 12 bases line up with TRBD2. The ends lost 5 bases at V and 2 bases at J; junction bases unmatched: 5. CDR1 and CDR2 (germline): SGHTA, FQGNSA. This CDR3 is built from 16 residues. The CDR3 nucleotides read TGTGCCAGCAGCAACCGACTAGCGGGAGCCACAGATACGCAGTATTTT. Translation gives CASSNRLAGATDTQYF.

The gene calls are TRBV7-2 and TRBJ2-7; tentatively, D is TRBD1 (5 bases). The V end lost 1 base, the J end lost 3 bases, and 10 bases lay between the germline ends. The CDR3 spans 14 residues. From germline, CDR1 is SGHTA and CDR2 FQGNSA. The CDR3 sequence: CASSLGGRDYEQYF. The CDR3, as DNA: TGTGCCAGCAGCTTAGGGGGCAGGGACTACGAGCAGTACTTC.

V and J are TRBV6-6 and TRBJ2-7, with D hard to call. CDR3 size: 12 residues. V shed 2 bases and J shed 1 base, with 3 bases lying between them. Germline loops: CDR1 MNHNY, CDR2 SVGAGI (reference sequence). CDR3 nucleotides: TGTGCCAGCAGTTACCGGTCCTACGAGCAGTACTTC. Translating gives CASSYRSYEQYF.

The chain links TRBV30 to TRBJ2-7, with 9 bases lining up with TRBD2. V shed 4 bases and J 4 bases; nucleotides not matched to a gene: 8. Germline V gene data show CDR1 as GTSNPN and CDR2 as SVGIG (reference sequence). The CDR3 has 14 amino acids. The CDR3 bases are TGTGCCTGGACTTTAGCGGGAGTGTTTTACGAGCAGTACTTC. It translates to CAWTLAGVFYEQYF.

The chain has TRBV10-3 and TRBJ2-5; TRBD1 matches 7 bases. The J call may be in error: the DNA end matches TRBJ2-7 better. In germline, CDR1 is ENHRY, CDR2 SYGVKD. The CDR3 contains 14 residues. The CDR3 coding sequence is TGTGCCATCGGCCCCGGGACAGCCTCCTACGAGCAGTACTTC. This encodes CAIGPGTASYEQYF.

The rearrangement uses TRBV2 and TRBJ1-2; 8 bases are shared with TRBD1. The V segment lost 1 base and the J segment 4 bases; nucleotides outside the gene matches: 8. This CDR3 is 16 amino acids long. Looked up from germline, CDR1 is SNHLY and CDR2 is FYNNEI. CDR3 DNA: TGTGCCAGCAGTGAAGAGACAGGGGTATATACCTATGGCTACACCTTC. Translated, it gives CASSEETGVYTYGYTF.

V is TRBV2 and J is TRBJ2-2, with 8 bases lining up with TRBD2. V was clipped by 3 bases and J by 3 bases; unmatched bases: 6. There are 16 residues in the CDR3. Per the germline V gene, CDR1 is SNHLY and CDR2 is FYNNEI. CDR3 sequence reads: CASSESGRGDTGELFF. In DNA, the CDR3 is TGTGCCAGCAGTGAGAGCGGGAGAGGGGACACCGGGGAGCTGTTTTTT.

The chain uses TRBV5-4 and TRBJ1-2; TRBD1 matches 8 bases. The CDR3 runs to 15 residues. The V gene end was trimmed by 4 bases and the J gene end by 6 bases; junction bases not matched to a gene: 11. Germline values: CDR1 SGHNT, CDR2 YYREEE (reference sequence). The chain's CDR3 is CASSPTFSGGDGYTF. The DNA for the CDR3 is TGTGCCAGCAGCCCGACTTTCTCAGGGGGCGATGGCTACACCTTC.

The chain is built from TRBV6-1 and TRBJ2-7; weak D call: TRBD1 (6 bases). Germline V gene sequence: CDR1 MNHNS, CDR2 SASEGT. CDR3 length equals 14 residues. V lost 6 bases to trimming and J lost 6 bases, with 18 bases between them. Here the CDR3 DNA reads TGTGCCAGCAGCGGGCAAGAACAGGGACGCGAGCAGTACTTC. This sequence encodes CASSGQEQGREQYF.